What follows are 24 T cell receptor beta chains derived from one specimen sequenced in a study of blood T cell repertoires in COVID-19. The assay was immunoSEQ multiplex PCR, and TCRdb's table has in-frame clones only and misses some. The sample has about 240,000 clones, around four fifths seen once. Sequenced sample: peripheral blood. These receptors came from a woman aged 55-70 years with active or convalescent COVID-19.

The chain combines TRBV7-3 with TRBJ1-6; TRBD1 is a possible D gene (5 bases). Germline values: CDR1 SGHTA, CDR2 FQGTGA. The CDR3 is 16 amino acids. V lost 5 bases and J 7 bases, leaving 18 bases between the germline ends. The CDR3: CASSLNSGTANSPLHF. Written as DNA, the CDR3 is TGTGCCAGCAGCCTTAATAGTGGGACTGCCAATTCACCCCTCCACTTT. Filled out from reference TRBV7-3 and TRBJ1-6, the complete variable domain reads GAGVSQTPSNKVTEKGKYVELRCDPISGHTALYWYRQSLGQGPEFLIYFQGTGAADDSGLPNDRFFAVRPEGSVSTLKIQRTERGDSAVYLCASSLNSGTANSPLHFGNGTRLTVT.

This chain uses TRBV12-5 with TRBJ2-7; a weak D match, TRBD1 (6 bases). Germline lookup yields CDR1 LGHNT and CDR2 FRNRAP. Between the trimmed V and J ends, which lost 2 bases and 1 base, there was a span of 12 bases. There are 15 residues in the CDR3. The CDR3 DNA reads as TGTGCTAGTGGTTTGATCCAGACAGGTTCCTACGAGCAGTACTTC. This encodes CASGLIQTGSYEQYF.

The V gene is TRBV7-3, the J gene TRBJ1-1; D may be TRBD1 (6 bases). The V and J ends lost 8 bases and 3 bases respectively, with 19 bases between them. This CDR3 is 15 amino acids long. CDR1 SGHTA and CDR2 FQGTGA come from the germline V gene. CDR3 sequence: CASAPGQTLYTEAFF. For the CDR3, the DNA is TGTGCCAGCGCGCCAGGACAGACCCTATACACTGAAGCTTTCTTT.

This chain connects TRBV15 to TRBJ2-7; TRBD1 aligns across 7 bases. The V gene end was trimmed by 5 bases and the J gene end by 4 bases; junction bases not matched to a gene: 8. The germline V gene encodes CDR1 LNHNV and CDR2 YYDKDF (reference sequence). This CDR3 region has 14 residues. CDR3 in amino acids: CATSAPGQYYEQYF. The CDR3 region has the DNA TGTGCCACCAGCGCCCCGGGACAGTATTACGAGCAGTACTTC.

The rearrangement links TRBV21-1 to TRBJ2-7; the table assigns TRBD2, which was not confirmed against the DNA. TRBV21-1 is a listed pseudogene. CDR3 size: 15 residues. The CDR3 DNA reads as TGTGCCAGCAGCTCAGTGCCTAGCGAGATCTACGAGCAGTACTTC. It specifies CASSSVPSEIYEQYF.

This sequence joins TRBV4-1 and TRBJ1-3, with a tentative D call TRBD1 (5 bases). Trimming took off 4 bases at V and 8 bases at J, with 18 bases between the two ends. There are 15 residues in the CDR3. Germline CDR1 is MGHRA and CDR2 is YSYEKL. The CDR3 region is CASSPTVRTGDTIYF. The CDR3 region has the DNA TGCGCCAGCAGCCCGACAGTCCGTACGGGGGACACCATATATTTT.

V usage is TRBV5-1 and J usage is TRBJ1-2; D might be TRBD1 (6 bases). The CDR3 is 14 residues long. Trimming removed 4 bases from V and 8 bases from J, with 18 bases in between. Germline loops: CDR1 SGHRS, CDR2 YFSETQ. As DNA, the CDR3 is TGCGCCAGCAGCGCCGGGACAACCTATGAGGGCTACACCTTC. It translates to CASSAGTTYEGYTF.

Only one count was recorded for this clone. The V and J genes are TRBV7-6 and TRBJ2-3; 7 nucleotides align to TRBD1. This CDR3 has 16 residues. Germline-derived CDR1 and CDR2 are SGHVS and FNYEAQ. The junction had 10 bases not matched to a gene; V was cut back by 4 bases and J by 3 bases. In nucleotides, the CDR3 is TGTGCCAGCAGCTCCCAGGGACAGACTACAACAGATACGCAGTATTTT. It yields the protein CASSSQGQTTTDTQYF.

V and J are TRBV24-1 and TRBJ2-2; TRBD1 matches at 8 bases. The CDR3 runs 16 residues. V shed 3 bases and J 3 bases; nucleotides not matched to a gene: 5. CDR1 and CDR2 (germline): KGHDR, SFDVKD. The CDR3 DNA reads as TGTGCCACCAGTGATACAGGACAGGGACACACCGGGGAGCTGTTTTTT. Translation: CATSDTGQGHTGELFF.

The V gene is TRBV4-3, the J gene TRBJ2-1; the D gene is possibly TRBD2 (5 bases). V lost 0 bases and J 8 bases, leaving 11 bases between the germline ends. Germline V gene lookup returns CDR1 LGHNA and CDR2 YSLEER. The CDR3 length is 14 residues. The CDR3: CASSQEPSFHEQFF. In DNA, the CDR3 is TGCGCCAGCAGCCAAGAGCCTAGCTTCCATGAGCAGTTCTTC.

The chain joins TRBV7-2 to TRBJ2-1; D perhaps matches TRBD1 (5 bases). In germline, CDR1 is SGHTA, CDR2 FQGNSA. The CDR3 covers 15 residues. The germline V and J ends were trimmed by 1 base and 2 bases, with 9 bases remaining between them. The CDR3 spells CASSLDTGAYNEQFF. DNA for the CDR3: TGTGCCAGCAGCTTAGATACAGGAGCCTACAATGAGCAGTTCTTC.

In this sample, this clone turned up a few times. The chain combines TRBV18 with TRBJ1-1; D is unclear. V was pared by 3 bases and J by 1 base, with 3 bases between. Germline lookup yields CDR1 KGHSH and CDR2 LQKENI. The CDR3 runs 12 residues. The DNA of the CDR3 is TGTGCCAGCTCACCCCAGAACACTGAAGCTTTCTTT. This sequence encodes CASSPQNTEAFF.

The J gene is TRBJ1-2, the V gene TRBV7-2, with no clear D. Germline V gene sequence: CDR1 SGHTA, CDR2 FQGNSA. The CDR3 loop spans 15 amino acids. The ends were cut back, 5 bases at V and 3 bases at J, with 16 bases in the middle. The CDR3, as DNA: TGTGCCAGCAGCCCTACTAGGACGGCCGACTATGGCTACACCTTC. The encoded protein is CASSPTRTADYGYTF.

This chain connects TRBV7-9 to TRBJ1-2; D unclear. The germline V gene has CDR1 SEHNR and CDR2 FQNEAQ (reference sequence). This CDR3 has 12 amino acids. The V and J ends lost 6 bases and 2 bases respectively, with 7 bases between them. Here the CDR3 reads CASRPENYGYTF. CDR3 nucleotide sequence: TGTGCCAGCAGGCCTGAGAACTATGGCTACACCTTC.

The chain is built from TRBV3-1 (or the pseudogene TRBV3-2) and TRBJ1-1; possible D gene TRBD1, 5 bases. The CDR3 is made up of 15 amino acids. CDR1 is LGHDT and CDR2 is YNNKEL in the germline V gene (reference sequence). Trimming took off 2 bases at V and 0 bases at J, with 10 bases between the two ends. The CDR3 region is CASSQWAGLNTEAFF. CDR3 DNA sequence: TGTGCCAGCAGCCAATGGGCAGGGTTGAACACTGAAGCTTTCTTT.

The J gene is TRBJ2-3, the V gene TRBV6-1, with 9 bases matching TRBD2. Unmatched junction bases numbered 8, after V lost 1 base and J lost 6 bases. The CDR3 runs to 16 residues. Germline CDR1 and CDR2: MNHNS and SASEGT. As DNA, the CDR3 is TGTGCCAGCAGTGAAGTAATTAGCGGGGGCCAGGATACGCAGTATTTT. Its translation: CASSEVISGGQDTQYF.

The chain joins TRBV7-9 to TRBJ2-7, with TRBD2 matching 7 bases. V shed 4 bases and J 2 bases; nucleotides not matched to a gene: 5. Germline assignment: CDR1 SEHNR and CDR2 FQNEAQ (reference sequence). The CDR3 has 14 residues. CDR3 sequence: CASSSREIAYEQYF. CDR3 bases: TGTGCCAGCAGCTCGCGGGAGATCGCCTACGAGCAGTACTTC.

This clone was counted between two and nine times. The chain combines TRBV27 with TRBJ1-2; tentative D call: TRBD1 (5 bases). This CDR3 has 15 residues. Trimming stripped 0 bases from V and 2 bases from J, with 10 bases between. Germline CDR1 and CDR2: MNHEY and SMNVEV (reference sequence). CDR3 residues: CASSLSRGRNYGYTF. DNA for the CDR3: TGTGCCAGCAGTTTATCGCGGGGACGCAACTATGGCTACACCTTC.

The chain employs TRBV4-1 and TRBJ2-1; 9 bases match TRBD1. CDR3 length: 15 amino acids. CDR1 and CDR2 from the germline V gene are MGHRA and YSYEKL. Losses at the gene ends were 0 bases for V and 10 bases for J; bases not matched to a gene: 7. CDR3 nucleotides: TGCGCCAGCAGCCAAGATACAGGGGGCTCGAGGGAGCAGTTCTTC. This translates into CASSQDTGGSREQFF.

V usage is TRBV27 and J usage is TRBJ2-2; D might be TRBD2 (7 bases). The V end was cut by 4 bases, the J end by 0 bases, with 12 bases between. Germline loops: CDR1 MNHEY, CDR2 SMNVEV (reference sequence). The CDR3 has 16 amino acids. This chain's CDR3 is CASSSRGGPNTGELFF. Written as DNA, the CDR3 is TGTGCCAGCAGTTCGAGGGGGGGTCCGAACACCGGGGAGCTGTTTTTT.

CDR3 in DNA: TGTGCCAGCAGCTACGAGGGCGCGGGCACAGATACGCAGTATTTT. This gives the protein CASSYEGAGTDTQYF. This sequence joins TRBV7-8 and TRBJ2-3; weak D call: TRBD2 (5 bases). Between the trimmed V and J ends, which lost 4 bases and 1 base, there was a span of 12 bases. The length of the CDR3 is 15 residues. Germline values: CDR1 SGHVS, CDR2 FQNEAQ.

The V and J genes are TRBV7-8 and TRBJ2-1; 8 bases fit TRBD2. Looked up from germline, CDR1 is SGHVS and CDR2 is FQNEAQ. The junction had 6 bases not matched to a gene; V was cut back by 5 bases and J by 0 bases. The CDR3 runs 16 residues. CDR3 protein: CASSTRGGSSYNEQFF. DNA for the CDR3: TGTGCCAGCAGCACCCGGGGGGGGAGCTCCTACAATGAGCAGTTCTTC.

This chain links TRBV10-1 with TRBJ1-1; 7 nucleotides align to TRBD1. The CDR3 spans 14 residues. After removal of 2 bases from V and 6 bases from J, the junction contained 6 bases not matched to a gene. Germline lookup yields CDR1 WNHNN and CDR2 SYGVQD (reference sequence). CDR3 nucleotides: TGCGCCAGCAGTGAGGCAGGGGGGCCCCCTGAAGCTTTCTTT. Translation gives CASSEAGGPPEAFF.

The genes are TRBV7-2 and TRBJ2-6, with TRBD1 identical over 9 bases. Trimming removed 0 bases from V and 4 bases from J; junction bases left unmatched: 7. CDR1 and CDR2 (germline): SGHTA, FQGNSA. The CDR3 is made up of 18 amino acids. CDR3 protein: CASSLAGTGPLGANVLTF. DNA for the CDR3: TGTGCCAGCAGCTTAGCCGGGACAGGGCCTCTAGGGGCCAACGTCCTGACTTTC.